Listed here are 7 T cell receptor beta chains from one sample, sequenced in a study of T-cell reconstitution after alpha-beta-depleted transplantation in children. Unique molecular identifiers were incorporated when the TCRbeta library was constructed. TCRdb reprocessed the PCR reads with MiXCR, giving one entry per CDR3 protein. The sample lists roughly 420,000 distinct CDR3 sequences, under 20% seen once, with under 30% in the top ten. The sequenced sample was PBMCs, mostly from graft donor cells, obtained 360 days after TCRalphabeta/CD19-depleted stem cell transplant. Receptors were obtained from a boy under two years old who had a stem cell transplant for Wiskott-Aldrich syndrome, so the T cells may come from the graft donor.

This clonotype occurred a few times. V is TRBV14 and J is TRBJ2-5; D is ambiguous. Germline V gene lookup returns CDR1 SGHDN and CDR2 FVKESK. Trimming left V 0 bases short and J 5 bases short, with 13 bases between. CDR3 length: 15 residues. As DNA, the CDR3 is TGTGCCAGCAGCCAAGATTTCGGACCGGTGGAGACCCAGTACTTC. Its translation is CASSQDFGPVETQYF.

V gene TRBV5-5 combines with J gene TRBJ2-5, with D possibly matching TRBD2 (5 bases). The V end was cut by 7 bases, the J end by 1 base, with 14 bases between. This CDR3 is 14 amino acids long. In germline, CDR1 is SGHKS, CDR2 YYEKEE (reference sequence). The CDR3 here is CASQERRTQETQYF. DNA of the CDR3: TGTGCCAGCCAGGAGAGGAGGACCCAAGAGACCCAGTACTTC.

The J gene is TRBJ1-5, the V gene TRBV6-5; TRBD1 might be the D (5 bases). The CDR3 is made up of 14 amino acids. The germline V gene has CDR1 MNHEY and CDR2 SVGAGI. V was trimmed by 4 bases and J by 4 bases, leaving 11 bases between them. The CDR3 DNA reads as TGTGCCAGCAGTTCCGGACATCTTAATCAGCCCCAGCATTTT. Encoded protein: CASSSGHLNQPQHF.

This clonotype was counted a few times. V usage is TRBV12-3 or TRBV12-4 and J usage is TRBJ2-3; 10 bases agree with TRBD2. V shed 3 bases and J 4 bases; nucleotides not matched to a gene: 13. CDR3 length: 18 residues. The chain's CDR3 is CASSFFGMKREGSDTQYF. CDR3 nucleotides: TGTGCCAGCAGTTTTTTCGGGATGAAGCGGGAGGGATCAGATACGCAGTATTTT.

This clonotype was counted a few times. The chain has TRBV2 and TRBJ2-5, with D unresolved. V shed 2 bases and J shed 5 bases, with 6 bases lying between them. Germline V CDR1 and CDR2: SNHLY, FYNNEI. The CDR3 extends over 12 amino acids. In DNA form, the CDR3 reads TGTGCCAGCAGTGAATATGTGGAGACCCAGTACTTC. This codes for CASSEYVETQYF. The variable domain in full, completed from reference TRBV2 and TRBJ2-5, reads EPEVTQTPSHQVTQMGQEVILRCVPISNHLYFYWYRQILGQKVEFLVSFYNNEISEKSEIFDDQFSVERPDGSNFTLKIRSTKLEDSAMYFCASSEYVETQYFGPGTRLLVL.

The J gene is TRBJ2-3, the V gene TRBV7-7, with 10 bases matching TRBD2. The length of the CDR3 is 14 residues. CDR1 SSHAT and CDR2 FNYEAQ come from the germline V gene (reference sequence). The ends lost 5 bases at V and 2 bases at J; junction bases unmatched: 1. Written as DNA, the CDR3 is TGTGCCAGCAGCACTAGCGGGAACACAGATACGCAGTATTTT. Protein product: CASSTSGNTDTQYF.

This clonotype was seen a few times. The chain couples TRBV10-2 to TRBJ2-1, with 9 bases aligning to TRBD2. Germline V gene sequence: CDR1 WSHSY, CDR2 SAAADI. J gave up 7 bases and V 7 bases, and 11 bases lay outside the gene matches. The CDR3 has 15 amino acids. CDR3 protein: CASKVIAGVGNEQFF. The DNA of the CDR3 is TGCGCCAGCAAGGTGATAGCGGGGGTGGGAAATGAGCAGTTCTTC.